This passage covers 14 T cell receptor beta chains from one sample sequenced in a study of T cell responses to AZD1222 COVID-19 vaccine. Repertoires were generated with immunoSEQ multiplex PCR, while TCRdb's copy carries only in-frame clones and drops some. The sample shows 160,000 or so clones, 90% to 95% of them seen only once. Here the sequenced sample was peripheral blood, taken 28 days after the second AZD1222 dose. The receptors were sampled from an adult who received the AZD1222 COVID-19 vaccine.

This sequence joins TRBV3-1 (or the pseudogene TRBV3-2) and TRBJ1-6; 7 positions match TRBD1. Losses at the gene ends were 4 bases for V and 6 bases for J; bases not matched to a gene: 9. Per the germline V gene, CDR1 is LGHDT and CDR2 is YNNKEL (reference sequence). CDR3 length: 16 amino acids. This chain's CDR3 is CASSPQDRVFNSPLHF. DNA for the CDR3: TGTGCCAGCAGCCCTCAAGACAGGGTGTTTAATTCACCCCTCCACTTT.

In its sample, this clone was seen once. This chain links TRBV6-1 with TRBJ1-1; 10 nucleotides line up with TRBD1. Germline V CDR1 and CDR2: MNHNS, SASEGT. Trimming at V came to 3 bases and at J to 0 bases, leaving 7 bases not matched to a gene. The CDR3 totals 17 residues. The CDR3 DNA follows: TGTGCCAGCAGTGACGGACAGGGGGGACCCATGAACACTGAAGCTTTCTTT. Translating it yields CASSDGQGGPMNTEAFF.

The table lists this clone with a few counts. V is TRBV7-9 and J is TRBJ1-4; the D gene is possibly TRBD1 (6 bases). CDR1 and CDR2 (germline): SEHNR, FQNEAQ (reference sequence). V was trimmed by 5 bases and J by 8 bases, leaving 18 bases between them. This CDR3 has 15 residues. The CDR3 is CASSREQGLMEKLFF. CDR3 DNA: TGTGCCAGCAGCCGTGAGCAGGGGCTTATGGAAAAACTGTTTTTT. Full variable domain (missing parts from reference TRBV7-9 and TRBJ1-4): DTGVSQNPRHKITKRGQNVTFRCDPISEHNRLYWYRQTLGQGPEFLTYFQNEAQLEKSRLLSDRFSAERPKGSFSTLEIQRTEQGDSAMYLCASSREQGLMEKLFFGSGTQLSVL.

V usage is TRBV14 and J usage is TRBJ1-1, with D tentatively TRBD1 (5 bases). CDR1 is SGHDN and CDR2 is FVKESK in the germline V gene. V was shortened by 4 bases and J by 1 base, with 10 bases between the two germline ends. The CDR3 is made up of 14 amino acids. The CDR3 here is CASSRFTGNTEAFF. The DNA of the CDR3 is TGTGCCAGCAGCCGCTTTACAGGGAACACTGAAGCTTTCTTT.

The chain links TRBV7-2 to TRBJ2-5; D is undetermined. The CDR3 extends over 14 amino acids. Looked up from germline, CDR1 is SGHTA and CDR2 is FQGNSA. V was shortened by 5 bases and J by 5 bases, with 15 bases between the two germline ends. Written as DNA, the CDR3 is TGTGCCAGCAGCCCCCTGAGCCCTCGGGAGACCCAGTACTTC. Translation: CASSPLSPRETQYF.

The genes are TRBV7-9 and TRBJ2-7; 14 bases line up with TRBD2. The CDR3 runs to 16 residues. J gave up 0 bases and V 4 bases, and 2 bases lay outside the gene matches. Per the germline V gene, CDR1 is SEHNR and CDR2 is FQNEAQ (reference sequence). CDR3 protein: CASSSGTSGSSYEQYF. The CDR3 region has the DNA TGTGCCAGCAGCTCCGGGACTAGCGGGAGCTCCTACGAGCAGTACTTC. The full variable domain, its missing parts supplied by reference TRBV7-9 and TRBJ2-7, is DTGVSQNPRHKITKRGQNVTFRCDPISEHNRLYWYRQTLGQGPEFLTYFQNEAQLEKSRLLSDRFSAERPKGSFSTLEIQRTEQGDSAMYLCASSSGTSGSSYEQYFGPGTRLTVT.

V is TRBV19 and J is TRBJ1-1, with D possibly being TRBD1 (5 bases). The CDR3 is 13 residues long. V was pared by 5 bases and J by 0 bases, with 7 bases between. Germline V gene lookup returns CDR1 LNHDA and CDR2 SQIVND (reference sequence). CDR3 DNA: TGTGCCAGTAGTGACAGTATGAACACTGAAGCTTTCTTT. This gives the protein CASSDSMNTEAFF.

This chain uses TRBV4-2 with TRBJ1-4, with a tentative D call TRBD1 (5 bases). CDR1 and CDR2 from the germline V gene are LGHNA and YNFKEQ. V lost 1 base to trimming and J lost 10 bases, with 16 bases between them. This CDR3 has 15 residues. The CDR3 DNA sequence: TGTGCCAGCAGCCAAGTTGGCCGGGACCTCAGAAAACTGTTTTTT. As protein: CASSQVGRDLRKLFF.

This clone has a single count. The chain links TRBV27 to TRBJ1-5; no reliable D call. Germline V gene data show CDR1 as MNHEY and CDR2 as SMNVEV (reference sequence). The CDR3 consists of 14 residues. Trimming took 4 bases from V and 0 from J, leaving 7 bases between them. DNA of the CDR3: TGTGCCAGCAGTTCGGAGTATAGCAATCAGCCCCAGCATTTT. Amino acid sequence: CASSSEYSNQPQHF.

The chain links TRBV6-1 to TRBJ2-7; tentatively, D is TRBD1 (6 bases). This CDR3 has 15 amino acids. Trimming took off 0 bases at V and 2 bases at J, with 11 bases between the two ends. Per the germline V gene, CDR1 is MNHNS and CDR2 is SASEGT. DNA of the CDR3: TGTGCCAGCAGTGAAGCGCCCGGACAGCCCTACGAGCAGTACTTC. The encoded protein is CASSEAPGQPYEQYF.

The V call is TRBV7-9, the J call TRBJ2-3; 13 bases match TRBD2. This CDR3 is 18 amino acids long. Germline assignment: CDR1 SEHNR and CDR2 FQNEAQ (reference sequence). After removal of 5 bases from V and 0 bases from J, the junction contained 8 bases not matched to a gene. CDR3: CASSEPGLAGTSTDTQYF. DNA for the CDR3: TGTGCCAGCAGCGAGCCGGGACTAGCGGGAACTAGCACAGATACGCAGTATTTT.

The chain combines TRBV11-2 with TRBJ1-1, with 7 bases identical to TRBD1. This CDR3 has 14 residues. CDR1 SGHAT and CDR2 FQNNGV come from the germline V gene. The ends lost 6 bases at V and 3 bases at J; junction bases unmatched: 7. The CDR3 DNA reads TGTGCCAGCAGTTGGGACAGTCGTTACACTGAAGCTTTCTTT. The encoded protein is CASSWDSRYTEAFF.

CDR3 nucleotide sequence: TGTGCCAGCAGCCAGCGGGACGGATACAATCAGCCCCAGCATTTT. Its protein product is CASSQRDGYNQPQHF. The chain has TRBV7-6 and TRBJ1-5; possible D gene TRBD1, 5 bases. There are 15 residues in the CDR3. The germline gives CDR1 SGHVS, CDR2 FNYEAQ. Trimming cost V 5 bases and J 3 bases, with 14 bases left between them.

The chain recombines TRBV24-1 with TRBJ1-1, with TRBD1 matching over 8 bases. Trimming at V came to 4 bases and at J to 1 base, leaving 1 base not matched to a gene. This CDR3 spans 14 amino acids. The germline CDR1 and CDR2 sequences are KGHDR and SFDVKD. Written as DNA, the CDR3 is TGTGCCACCAGTGAGGGGACAGGGAACACTGAAGCTTTCTTT. It translates to CATSEGTGNTEAFF.